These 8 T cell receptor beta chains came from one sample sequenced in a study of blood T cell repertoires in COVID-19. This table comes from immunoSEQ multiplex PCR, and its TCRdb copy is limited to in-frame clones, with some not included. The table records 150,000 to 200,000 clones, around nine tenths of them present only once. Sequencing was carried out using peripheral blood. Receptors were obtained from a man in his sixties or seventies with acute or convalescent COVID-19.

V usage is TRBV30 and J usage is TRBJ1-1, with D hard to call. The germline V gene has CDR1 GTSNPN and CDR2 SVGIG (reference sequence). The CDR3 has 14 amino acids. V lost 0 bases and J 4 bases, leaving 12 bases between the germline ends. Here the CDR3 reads CAWSVGGAGTEAFF. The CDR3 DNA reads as TGTGCCTGGAGTGTAGGTGGCGCGGGCACTGAAGCTTTCTTT.

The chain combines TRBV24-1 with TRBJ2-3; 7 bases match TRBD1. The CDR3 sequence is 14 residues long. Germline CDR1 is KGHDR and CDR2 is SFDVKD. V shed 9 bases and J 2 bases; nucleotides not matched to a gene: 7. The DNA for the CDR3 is TGTGCCACCGGTCCCGGGACAGACACAGATACGCAGTATTTT. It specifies CATGPGTDTDTQYF.

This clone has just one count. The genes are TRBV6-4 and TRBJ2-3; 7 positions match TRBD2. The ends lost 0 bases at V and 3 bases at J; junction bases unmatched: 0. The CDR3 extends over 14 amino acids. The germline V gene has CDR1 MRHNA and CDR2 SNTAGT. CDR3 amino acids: CASSDSRETDTQYF. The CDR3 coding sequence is TGTGCCAGCAGTGACTCGCGGGAGACAGATACGCAGTATTTT.

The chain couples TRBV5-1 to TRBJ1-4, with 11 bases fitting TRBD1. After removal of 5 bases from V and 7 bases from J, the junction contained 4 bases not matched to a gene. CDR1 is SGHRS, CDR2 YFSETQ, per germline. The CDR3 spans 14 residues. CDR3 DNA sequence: TGCGCCAGCAGTAGGGACAGGGGGAGTGAAAAACTGTTTTTT. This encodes CASSRDRGSEKLFF.

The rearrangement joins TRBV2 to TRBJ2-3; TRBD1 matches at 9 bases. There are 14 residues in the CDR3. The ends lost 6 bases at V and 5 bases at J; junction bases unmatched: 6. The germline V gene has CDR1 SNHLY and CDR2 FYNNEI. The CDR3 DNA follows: TGTGCCAGCAGCCAGGGACAGGGTATAGATACGCAGTATTTT. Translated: CASSQGQGIDTQYF.

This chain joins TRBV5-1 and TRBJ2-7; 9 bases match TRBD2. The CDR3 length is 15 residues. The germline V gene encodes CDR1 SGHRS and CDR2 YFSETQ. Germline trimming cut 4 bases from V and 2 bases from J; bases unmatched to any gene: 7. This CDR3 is CASSPLERGAYEQYF. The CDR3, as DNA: TGCGCCAGCAGCCCCCTGGAGCGGGGGGCCTACGAGCAGTACTTC.

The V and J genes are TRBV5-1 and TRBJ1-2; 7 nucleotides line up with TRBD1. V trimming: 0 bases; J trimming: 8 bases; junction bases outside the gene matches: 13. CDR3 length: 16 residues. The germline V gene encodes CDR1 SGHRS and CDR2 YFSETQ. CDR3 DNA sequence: TGCGCCAGCAGCTTGGCCGCCCATACAGGGGTGAGGGGCTACACCTTC. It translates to CASSLAAHTGVRGYTF.

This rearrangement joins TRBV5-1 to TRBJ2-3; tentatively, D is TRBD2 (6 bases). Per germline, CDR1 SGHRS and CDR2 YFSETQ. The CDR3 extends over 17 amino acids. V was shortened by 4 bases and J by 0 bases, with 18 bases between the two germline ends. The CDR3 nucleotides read TGCGCCAGCAGCCCCACCGGGGGATATCCTAGCACAGATACGCAGTATTTT. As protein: CASSPTGGYPSTDTQYF.